This is a list of T cell receptor beta chains from one sample in a study of graft-versus-host responses after intestinal transplantation. Sequencing used immunoSEQ multiplex PCR; TCRdb keeps in-frame clones, though not all of them. The table records about 70,000 clones, over 75% of them present only once. These receptors have no identified antigens. This specimen was unstimulated CD4+ T cells sorted from spleen or lymph node cells, taken before transplant. The receptors were sampled from a human donor who was the organ donor for an intestinal transplant. Both conserved end residues are part of each CDR3. The D gene is left open where the match is weak. Clone size is stated in some rows and not others, as once, few, many or a class when expanded.

j_call: TRBJ1-6
d_call: .
clone_size: .
v_call: TRBV5-1
cdr3_nt: TGCGCCAGCAAGCAAGGGGAGGCCGTAAGTTCACCCCTCCACTTT
cdr3_aa: CASKQGEAVSSPLHF

j_call: TRBJ2-1
d_call: TRBD1
clone_size: once
v_call: TRBV15
cdr3_nt: TGTGCCACCAGCAGAGGGCAGGGGGCGAGTGAGCAGTTCTTC
cdr3_aa: CATSRGQGASEQFF

j_call: TRBJ2-5
d_call: .
clone_size: few
v_call: TRBV11-2
cdr3_nt: TGTGCCAGCAGCTTAATCTACAGTCAAGAGACCCAGTACTTC
cdr3_aa: CASSLIYSQETQYF

j_call: TRBJ2-1
d_call: TRBD2
clone_size: .
v_call: TRBV6-6
cdr3_nt: TGTGCCAGCAGTTATCGGCGGGGGGGAATGGATGAGCAGTTCTTC
cdr3_aa: CASSYRRGGMDEQFF

j_call: TRBJ2-3
d_call: TRBD2
clone_size: .
v_call: TRBV4-2
cdr3_nt: TGTGCCAGCAGCCAACCGACTAGCTCGAGGGCAGATACGCAGTATTTT
cdr3_aa: CASSQPTSSRADTQYF

j_call: TRBJ2-1
d_call: TRBD2
clone_size: .
v_call: TRBV18
cdr3_nt: TGTGCCAGCTCACTCTTCCTCGCTAGCGGGGGGGATCTATACAATGAGCAGTTCTTC
cdr3_aa: CASSLFLASGGDLYNEQFF

j_call: TRBJ2-1
d_call: .
clone_size: .
v_call: TRBV7-9
cdr3_nt: TGTGCCAGCAGCTCGCGGGCAGCAGTGTACAATGAGCAGTTCTTC
cdr3_aa: CASSSRAAVYNEQFF

j_call: TRBJ2-1
d_call: TRBD1
clone_size: .
v_call: TRBV6-5
cdr3_nt: TGTGCCAGCAGTTACGGGGACAGGGACTACAATGAGCAGTTCTTC
cdr3_aa: CASSYGDRDYNEQFF

j_call: TRBJ2-1
d_call: .
clone_size: .
v_call: TRBV5-1
cdr3_nt: TGCGCCAGCAGCTTGCAGGGGGGCGTAAATGAGCAGTTCTTC
cdr3_aa: CASSLQGGVNEQFF

j_call: TRBJ2-5
d_call: .
clone_size: .
v_call: TRBV7-2
cdr3_nt: TGTGCCAGCAGCTTCGAGGGAGAGACCCAGTACTTC
cdr3_aa: CASSFEGETQYF

j_call: TRBJ2-5
d_call: .
clone_size: .
v_call: TRBV6-5
cdr3_nt: TGTGCCAGCAGTTACCTGACTCGCGGCCAAGAGACCCAGTACTTC
cdr3_aa: CASSYLTRGQETQYF

j_call: TRBJ2-3
d_call: .
clone_size: .
v_call: TRBV6-5
cdr3_nt: TGTGCCAGCAGTTACTCAGAGGGCACAGATACGCAGTATTTT
cdr3_aa: CASSYSEGTDTQYF

j_call: TRBJ2-5
d_call: .
clone_size: few
v_call: TRBV7-3
cdr3_nt: TGTGCCAGCAGCTTAGACTTGGCAAAGACCCAGTACTTC
cdr3_aa: CASSLDLAKTQYF

j_call: TRBJ1-6
d_call: .
clone_size: .
v_call: TRBV10-3
cdr3_nt: TGCGCGAGCTCCTATAATTCACCCCTCCACTTT
cdr3_aa: CASSYNSPLHF

j_call: TRBJ1-5
d_call: TRBD1
clone_size: .
v_call: TRBV6-5
cdr3_nt: TGTGCCAGCAGTAGTCGACAGGGCTATCAGCCCCAGCATTTT
cdr3_aa: CASSSRQGYQPQHF

j_call: TRBJ1-4
d_call: .
clone_size: .
v_call: TRBV12-2
cdr3_nt: TGTGCAAGTCGCGACCACCCACATCGGGTAAGGACTAATGAAAAACTGTTTTTT
cdr3_aa: CASRDHPHRVRTNEKLFF

j_call: TRBJ1-2
d_call: .
clone_size: .
v_call: TRBV19
cdr3_nt: TGTGCCAGTAGTCCCCGACAGGTTGCAGCATTATTCGATGGCTACACCTTC
cdr3_aa: CASSPRQVAALFDGYTF

j_call: TRBJ1-4
d_call: .
clone_size: few
v_call: TRBV19
cdr3_nt: TGTGCCAGTAGTATAATCGGGAAACTGTTTTTT
cdr3_aa: CASSIIGKLFF

j_call: TRBJ1-6
d_call: TRBD1
clone_size: .
v_call: TRBV18
cdr3_nt: TGTGCCAGCTCACAGACAGGGGGCTATAATTCACCCCTCCACTTT
cdr3_aa: CASSQTGGYNSPLHF

j_call: TRBJ2-5
d_call: .
clone_size: .
v_call: TRBV7-6
cdr3_nt: TGTGCCAGCAGCTTAGGTGCGGGGGCGGGCCAAGAGACCCAGTACTTC
cdr3_aa: CASSLGAGAGQETQYF

j_call: TRBJ1-4
d_call: .
clone_size: .
v_call: TRBV7-7
cdr3_nt: TGTGCTAGCAGCCCAACTTCCTCGCTTAATGAAAAACTGTTTTTT
cdr3_aa: CASSPTSSLNEKLFF

j_call: TRBJ1-5
d_call: .
clone_size: .
v_call: TRBV5-1
cdr3_nt: TGCGCCAGCAGCTTGGGGCAGTTTAGCAATCAGCCCCAGCATTTT
cdr3_aa: CASSLGQFSNQPQHF

j_call: TRBJ1-3
d_call: .
clone_size: .
v_call: TRBV4-3
cdr3_nt: TGCGCCAGCAGCCAAGCCACTTTCTCTGGAAACACCATATATTTT
cdr3_aa: CASSQATFSGNTIYF

j_call: TRBJ2-5
d_call: .
clone_size: .
v_call: TRBV2
cdr3_nt: TGTGCCAGCATTTTAAACCTAGAGGTTGTCGAGACCCAGTACTTC
cdr3_aa: CASILNLEVVETQYF

j_call: TRBJ1-1
d_call: TRBD1
clone_size: .
v_call: TRBV5-5
cdr3_nt: TGTGCCAGCAGCTTGGCCTTGGCAGGGGGGAACACTGAAGCTTTCTTT
cdr3_aa: CASSLALAGGNTEAFF

j_call: TRBJ1-2
d_call: .
clone_size: .
v_call: TRBV5-4
cdr3_nt: TGTGCCAGCAGCTTGGCCGGGGGTGAGTGGAGCTACACCTTC
cdr3_aa: CASSLAGGEWSYTF

j_call: TRBJ2-3
d_call: TRBD1
clone_size: .
v_call: TRBV6-5
cdr3_nt: TGTGCCAGCAGTTTCGATGGACAGGGAATCACAGATACGCAGTATTTT
cdr3_aa: CASSFDGQGITDTQYF

j_call: TRBJ1-1
d_call: .
clone_size: .
v_call: TRBV10-2
cdr3_nt: TGCGCCAGCAGTGAGTCGACAGCCTACACTGAAGCTTTCTTT
cdr3_aa: CASSESTAYTEAFF

j_call: TRBJ2-5
d_call: .
clone_size: .
v_call: TRBV29-1
cdr3_nt: TGCAGCGGCGGGTTGAAAGAGACCCAGTACTTC
cdr3_aa: CSGGLKETQYF

j_call: TRBJ1-1
d_call: TRBD1
clone_size: .
v_call: TRBV19
cdr3_nt: TGTGCCAGTAGTATATGGACGAGGGGGCTGAACACTGAAGCTTTCTTT
cdr3_aa: CASSIWTRGLNTEAFF

j_call: TRBJ2-1
d_call: TRBD1
clone_size: few
v_call: TRBV10-3
cdr3_nt: TGTGCCATCAGAGGGACAGGGGACGGCAATGAGCAGTTCTTC
cdr3_aa: CAIRGTGDGNEQFF

j_call: TRBJ2-3
d_call: TRBD2
clone_size: .
v_call: TRBV19
cdr3_nt: TGTGCCTCTAATAGCGGGGGGGCAAATACGCAGTATTTT
cdr3_aa: CASNSGGANTQYF

j_call: TRBJ1-6
d_call: TRBD1
clone_size: once
v_call: TRBV5-1
cdr3_nt: TGCGCCAGCAGCACCGGGACAGCCTATAATTCACCCCTCCACTTT
cdr3_aa: CASSTGTAYNSPLHF

j_call: TRBJ1-5
d_call: TRBD1
clone_size: .
v_call: TRBV19
cdr3_nt: TGTGCCAGTACCCGGGACAGGGGTCCTCAGCCCCAGCATTTT
cdr3_aa: CASTRDRGPQPQHF

j_call: TRBJ2-5
d_call: TRBD2
clone_size: .
v_call: TRBV18
cdr3_nt: TGTGCCAGCTCGCCGGTAGGAAGCGGGGGCGCAGAGACCCAGTACTTC
cdr3_aa: CASSPVGSGGAETQYF

j_call: TRBJ1-5
d_call: .
clone_size: few
v_call: TRBV7-2
cdr3_nt: TGTGCCAGCAGCTCACAGGGTAATCAGCCCCAGCATTTT
cdr3_aa: CASSSQGNQPQHF

j_call: TRBJ2-6
d_call: .
clone_size: .
v_call: TRBV7-6
cdr3_nt: TGTGCCAGCAGCCTGCGGGACTCTGGGGCCAACGTCCTGACTTTC
cdr3_aa: CASSLRDSGANVLTF

j_call: TRBJ2-3
d_call: TRBD2
clone_size: once
v_call: TRBV5-4
cdr3_nt: TGTGCCAGCAGCTTGGCCGGACTAGCGGGTATCACAGATACGCAGTATTTT
cdr3_aa: CASSLAGLAGITDTQYF

j_call: TRBJ2-2
d_call: TRBD1
clone_size: .
v_call: TRBV5-1
cdr3_nt: TGCGCCAGCAGCTTTAGACAGGGGTCCAACACCGGGGAGCTGTTTTTT
cdr3_aa: CASSFRQGSNTGELFF

j_call: TRBJ1-1
d_call: .
clone_size: .
v_call: TRBV5-1
cdr3_nt: TGCGCCAGCAGCATCGGGACGGGAGGGTCTGAAGCTTTCTTT
cdr3_aa: CASSIGTGGSEAFF

j_call: TRBJ1-2
d_call: .
clone_size: once
v_call: TRBV4-1
cdr3_nt: TGCGCCAGCAGCAGGGGGAACCATGGCTACACCTTC
cdr3_aa: CASSRGNHGYTF

j_call: TRBJ1-1
d_call: .
clone_size: .
v_call: TRBV9
cdr3_nt: TGTGCCAGCAGCCTGACGCCGGGGGACACTGAAGCTTTCTTT
cdr3_aa: CASSLTPGDTEAFF

j_call: TRBJ2-5
d_call: .
clone_size: .
v_call: TRBV9
cdr3_nt: TGTGCCAGCAGTCTTTCCGGTAGTTACCAAGAGACCCAGTACTTC
cdr3_aa: CASSLSGSYQETQYF

j_call: TRBJ1-3
d_call: .
clone_size: .
v_call: TRBV28
cdr3_nt: TGTGCCAGCAGTTTAATCGAGGGAAACACCATATATTTT
cdr3_aa: CASSLIEGNTIYF

j_call: TRBJ2-3
d_call: TRBD2
clone_size: once
v_call: TRBV27
cdr3_nt: TGTGCCAGCAGTTCTCCGGGAGGGAGCACAGATACGCAGTATTTT
cdr3_aa: CASSSPGGSTDTQYF

j_call: TRBJ1-2
d_call: .
clone_size: .
v_call: TRBV7-2
cdr3_nt: TGTGCCAGCAGTACCCGGACAGACTCCTATGGCTACACCTTC
cdr3_aa: CASSTRTDSYGYTF

j_call: TRBJ2-5
d_call: TRBD2
clone_size: .
v_call: TRBV27
cdr3_nt: TGTGCCAGCAGTTTATCTCTAGCGGGGGACGGAGAGACCCAGTACTTC
cdr3_aa: CASSLSLAGDGETQYF

j_call: TRBJ1-2
d_call: TRBD1
clone_size: .
v_call: TRBV2
cdr3_nt: TGTGCCAGCAGTCCCGGGACAGGGGTATATGGCTACACCTTC
cdr3_aa: CASSPGTGVYGYTF

j_call: TRBJ1-3
d_call: .
clone_size: .
v_call: TRBV6-1
cdr3_nt: TGTGCCAGCGGGGGGAGAGGAAACACCATATATTTT
cdr3_aa: CASGGRGNTIYF

j_call: TRBJ1-3
d_call: .
clone_size: .
v_call: TRBV28
cdr3_nt: TGTGCCAGCAGTTTACAGGGAACTGGAAACACCATATATTTT
cdr3_aa: CASSLQGTGNTIYF

j_call: TRBJ1-4
d_call: .
clone_size: .
v_call: TRBV28
cdr3_nt: TGTGCCAGCAGTTCGGGAGGGGCAGGCGAAAAACTGTTTTTT
cdr3_aa: CASSSGGAGEKLFF

j_call: TRBJ2-3
d_call: TRBD2
clone_size: .
v_call: TRBV6-5
cdr3_nt: TGTGCCAGCAGTTACACTAGCGGGGTCACAGATACGCAGTATTTT
cdr3_aa: CASSYTSGVTDTQYF

j_call: TRBJ1-4
d_call: TRBD1
clone_size: few
v_call: TRBV28
cdr3_nt: TGTGCCAGCAGTACACAGGGGGGGCGAGGAAAACTGTTTTTT
cdr3_aa: CASSTQGGRGKLFF

j_call: TRBJ1-1
d_call: .
clone_size: once
v_call: TRBV19
cdr3_nt: TGTGCCAGTAGTATAGACGGGAACACTGAAGCTTTCTTT
cdr3_aa: CASSIDGNTEAFF

j_call: TRBJ2-3
d_call: .
clone_size: .
v_call: TRBV19
cdr3_nt: TGTGCCAGTAGTGGTCGGGCGGGGATCAGCACAGATACGCAGTATTTT
cdr3_aa: CASSGRAGISTDTQYF

j_call: TRBJ1-3
d_call: .
clone_size: .
v_call: TRBV2
cdr3_nt: TGTGCCAGCAGGAAACAGGGAGCTGGAAACACCATATATTTT
cdr3_aa: CASRKQGAGNTIYF

j_call: TRBJ2-2
d_call: .
clone_size: .
v_call: TRBV5-4
cdr3_nt: TGTGCCAGCAGCCCCCGGACCCCTGCGGGGAACACCGGGGAGCTGTTTTTT
cdr3_aa: CASSPRTPAGNTGELFF

j_call: TRBJ2-1
d_call: .
clone_size: .
v_call: TRBV15
cdr3_nt: TGTGCCACCAGCAGAGAGCAGGACAATGAGCAGTTCTTC
cdr3_aa: CATSREQDNEQFF

j_call: TRBJ2-2
d_call: .
clone_size: .
v_call: TRBV9
cdr3_nt: TGTGCCAGCAGTACCACGGCGGGCGGGGAGCTGTTTTTT
cdr3_aa: CASSTTAGGELFF